This TCR beta chain is from a study of shared clonotypes between healthy human individuals. The junction had 6 bases not matched to a gene; V was cut back by 6 bases and J by 2 bases. The germline gives CDR1 SQVTM, CDR2 ANQGSEA. The CDR3 has 14 amino acids. CD8 cells classed as naive were CD45RO-negative and positively selected for CCR7, excluding terminally differentiated effector memory CD45RA+ cells. Sequenced by immunoSEQ multiplex PCR; TCRdb stores in-frame clones only, minus some. The sample yields around 2.1 million clones, 85% to 95% seen once. V and J are TRBV29-1 and TRBJ1-5; TRBD1 agrees at 8 bases. The TCR comes from a man younger than 30 in good health. Some clones in this sample may be carry-over from other donors' samples. Sequencing was carried out using naive CD8+ T cells from PBMCs. As DNA, the CDR3 is TGCAGCGTACCAGGGGGCGGTGGCAATCAGCCCCAGCATTTT. It yields the protein CSVPGGGGNQPQHF.